A single sample gave rise to the 7 T cell receptor beta chains below, sequenced in a study of vaccination and CD4 T cells after COVID-19 (dated by TCRdb to between 2021 and 2023). The treatment or condition label of this sample denotes: approximately 9-day PBMC culture with coronavirus spike peptide pools or control peptides (ViraFEST assay). CD4+ T cells from unexposed donors were collected before the COVID-19 pandemic (2011-2018). Receptor libraries were prepared by PCR. Sequencing relied on an Illumina iSeq 100. At the Johns Hopkins FTIC core, DNA from the cultured CD4+ T cells underwent TCR sequencing with the Oncomine TCR Beta short-read assay. The public reads were run again by TCRdb, first through fastp at Q25 and then through MiXCR, and only productive beta chains were kept. Every entry covers one CDR3 protein and lists the most common genes and DNA from its rows. This sample comprises 7,000 or so distinct CDR3 sequences, about a third of them detected only once. Around 38% of the sample comes from the top ten.

Their antigen targets remain unknown. Sequencing used CD4+ T cells from blood, cultured in vitro. Receptors were obtained from a human donor in good health.

This clonotype has more than one count but fewer than ten. V is TRBV30 and J is TRBJ2-2; tentatively, D is TRBD1 or TRBD2 (5 bases each). The CDR3 runs to 13 residues. CDR1 GTSNPN and CDR2 SVGIG come from the germline V gene (reference sequence). Deletions cut 5 bases from V and 4 bases from J, with 11 bases between. CDR3 nucleotides: TGTGCCTGGGGGGCAGGGAGCACCGGGGAGCTGTTTTTT. Protein sequence: CAWGAGSTGELFF. The full variable domain, its missing parts supplied by reference TRBV30 and TRBJ2-2, is SQTIHQWPATLVQPVGSPLSLECTVEGTSNPNLYWYRQAAGRGLQLLFYSVGIGQISSEVPQNLSASRPQDRQFILSSKKLLLSDSGFYLCAWGAGSTGELFFGEGSRLTVL.

This clonotype was found a few times. CDR3: CATSREDRPIYGYTF. Written as DNA, the CDR3 is TGTGCCACCAGCAGGGAGGACAGGCCGATCTATGGCTACACCTTC. The chain joins TRBV15 to TRBJ1-2, with 7 nucleotides matching TRBD1. Germline V gene lookup returns CDR1 LNHNV and CDR2 YYDKDF (reference sequence). The CDR3 spans 15 residues. J gave up 4 bases and V 3 bases, and 8 bases lay outside the gene matches.

The gene calls are TRBV12-3 or TRBV12-4 and TRBJ2-3, with 12 bases identical to TRBD2. V lost 7 bases and J lost 8; bases outside the gene matches: 10. The CDR3 loop spans 15 amino acids. DNA for the CDR3: TGTGCCAGCACTACGACTAGCGGGGGTGGAAGTACGCAGTATTTT. Translated: CASTTTSGGGSTQYF.

This clonotype was observed a handful of times. The chain uses TRBV20-1 and TRBJ1-5; D remains unclear. The CDR3 runs 12 residues. Per the germline V gene, CDR1 is DFQATT and CDR2 is SNEGSKA (reference sequence). Trimming removed 5 bases from V and 5 bases from J, with 10 bases in between. For the CDR3, the DNA is TGCAGTGCTGGGGTACCGTATCAGCCCCAGCATTTT. This gives the protein CSAGVPYQPQHF.

This clonotype has a handful of counts. J is TRBJ1-5 and V is TRBV19; D remains ambiguous. The CDR3 runs to 13 residues. CDR1 is LNHDA and CDR2 is SQIVND in the germline V gene (reference sequence). V lost 7 bases, J lost 4 bases, and 11 bases lay in between. CDR3 region: CASTYQANQPQHF. The DNA of the CDR3 is TGTGCCAGTACCTACCAGGCGAATCAGCCCCAGCATTTT.

CDR3 sequence (DNA): TGTGCCAGCAGGTACCAGACAGATACGCAGTATTTT. This codes for CASRYQTDTQYF. This chain links TRBV7-3 with TRBJ2-3; no clear D gene. The CDR3 has 12 amino acids. The germline V and J ends were trimmed by 6 bases and 3 bases, with 7 bases remaining between them. Per germline, CDR1 SGHTA and CDR2 FQGTGA. Variable domain in full (rest from reference TRBV7-3 and TRBJ2-3): GAGVSQTPSNKVTEKGKYVELRCDPISGHTALYWYRQSLGQGPEFLIYFQGTGAADDSGLPNDRFFAVRPEGSVSTLKIQRTERGDSAVYLCASRYQTDTQYFGPGTRLTVL.

J is TRBJ1-1 and V is TRBV7-9; D uncertain. Germline lookup yields CDR1 SEHNR and CDR2 FQNEAQ (reference sequence). The length of the CDR3 is 13 residues. Trimming pared 5 bases from V and 3 bases from J, leaving 10 bases between. As DNA, the CDR3 is TGTGCCAGCAGCCATGAACTGTACACTGAAGCTTTCTTT. It translates to CASSHELYTEAFF.